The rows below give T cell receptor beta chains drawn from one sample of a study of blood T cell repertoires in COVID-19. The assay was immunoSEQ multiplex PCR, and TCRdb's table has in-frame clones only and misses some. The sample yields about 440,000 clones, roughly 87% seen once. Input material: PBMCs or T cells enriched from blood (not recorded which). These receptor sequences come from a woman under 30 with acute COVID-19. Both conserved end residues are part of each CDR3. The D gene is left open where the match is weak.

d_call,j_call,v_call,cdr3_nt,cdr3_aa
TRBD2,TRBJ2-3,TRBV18,TGTGCCAGCTCACCGACTAGCGGAAACACAGATACGCAGTATTTT,CASSPTSGNTDTQYF
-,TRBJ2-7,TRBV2,TGTGCCAGCAGTGGTAACGAGCAGTACTTC,CASSGNEQYF
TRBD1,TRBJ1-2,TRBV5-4,TGTGCCAGCAGCCTGACAGGGGGCGATGGCTACACCTTC,CASSLTGGDGYTF
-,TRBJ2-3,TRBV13,TGTGCCAGCAGGCATGAAGCGGAGGTGGATACGCAGTATTTT,CASRHEAEVDTQYF
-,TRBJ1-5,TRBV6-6,TGTGCCAGCGGGGGGGGTCCCGAGGGTCAGCCCCAGCATTTT,CASGGGPEGQPQHF
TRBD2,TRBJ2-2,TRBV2,TGTGCCAGCCAGCGGGGGGACACCGGGGAGCTGTTTTTT,CASQRGDTGELFF
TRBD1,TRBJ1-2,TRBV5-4,TGTGCCAGCAGCTTGGTGGGTATTAGCGGAGGGGGCGCGGATGGCTACACCTTC,CASSLVGISGGGADGYTF
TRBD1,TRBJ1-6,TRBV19,TGTGCCAGTAGTACCCCTACAGGGGATAATTCACCCCTCCACTTT,CASSTPTGDNSPLHF
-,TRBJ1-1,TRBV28,TGTGCCAGCAGTTGGGAGCGGAGGAACACTGAAGCTTTCTTT,CASSWERRNTEAFF
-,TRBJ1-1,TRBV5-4,TGTGCCAGCAGCTACAAACAGGGTGGGACTGAAGCTTTCTTT,CASSYKQGGTEAFF